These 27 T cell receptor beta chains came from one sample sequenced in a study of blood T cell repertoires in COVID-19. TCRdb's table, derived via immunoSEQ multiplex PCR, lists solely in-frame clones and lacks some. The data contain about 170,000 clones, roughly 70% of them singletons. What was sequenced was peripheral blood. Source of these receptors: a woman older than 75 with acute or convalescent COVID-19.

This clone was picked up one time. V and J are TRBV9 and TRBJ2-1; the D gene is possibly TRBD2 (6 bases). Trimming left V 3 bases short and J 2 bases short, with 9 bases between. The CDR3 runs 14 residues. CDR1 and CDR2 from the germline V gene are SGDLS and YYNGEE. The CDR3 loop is CASSEGLTYNEQFF. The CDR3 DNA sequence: TGTGCCAGCAGCGAGGGACTGACCTACAATGAGCAGTTCTTC.

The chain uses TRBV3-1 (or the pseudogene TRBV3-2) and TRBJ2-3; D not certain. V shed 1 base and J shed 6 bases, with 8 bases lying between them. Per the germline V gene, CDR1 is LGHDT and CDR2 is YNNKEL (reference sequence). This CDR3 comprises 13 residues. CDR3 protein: CASSQGPGDTQYF. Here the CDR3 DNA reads TGTGCCAGCAGCCAAGGTCCCGGGGATACGCAGTATTTT.

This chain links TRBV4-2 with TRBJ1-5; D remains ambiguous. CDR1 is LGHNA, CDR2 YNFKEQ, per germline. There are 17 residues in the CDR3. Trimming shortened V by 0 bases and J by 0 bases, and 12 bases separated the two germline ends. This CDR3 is CASSQDALSSSNQPQHF. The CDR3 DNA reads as TGTGCCAGCAGCCAAGATGCCCTTTCGAGTAGCAATCAGCCCCAGCATTTT.

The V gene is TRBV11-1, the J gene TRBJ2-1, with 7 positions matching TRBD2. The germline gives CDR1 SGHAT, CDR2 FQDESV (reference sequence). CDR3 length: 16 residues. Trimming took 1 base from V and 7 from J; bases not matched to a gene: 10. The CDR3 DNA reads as TGTGCCAGCAGCTTAGAATCCGGGAGGAGTGGGAATGAGCAGTTCTTC. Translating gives CASSLESGRSGNEQFF. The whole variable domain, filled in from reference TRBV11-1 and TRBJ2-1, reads EAEVAQSPRYKITEKSQAVAFWCDPISGHATLYWYRQILGQGPELLVQFQDESVVDDSQLPKDRFSAERLKGVDSTLKIQPAELGDSAMYLCASSLESGRSGNEQFFGPGTRLTVL.

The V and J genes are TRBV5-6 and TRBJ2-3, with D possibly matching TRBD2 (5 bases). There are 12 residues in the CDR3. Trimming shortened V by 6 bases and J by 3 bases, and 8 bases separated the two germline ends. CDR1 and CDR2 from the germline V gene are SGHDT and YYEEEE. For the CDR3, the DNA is TGTGCCAGCATGAGAGGGACAGATACGCAGTATTTT. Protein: CASMRGTDTQYF.

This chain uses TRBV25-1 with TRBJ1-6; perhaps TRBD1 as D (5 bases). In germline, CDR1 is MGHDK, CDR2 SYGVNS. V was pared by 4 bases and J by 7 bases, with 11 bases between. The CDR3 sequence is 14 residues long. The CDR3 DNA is TGTGCCAGCAGTGGGGACTCCTTAAATTCACCCCTCCACTTT. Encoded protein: CASSGDSLNSPLHF.

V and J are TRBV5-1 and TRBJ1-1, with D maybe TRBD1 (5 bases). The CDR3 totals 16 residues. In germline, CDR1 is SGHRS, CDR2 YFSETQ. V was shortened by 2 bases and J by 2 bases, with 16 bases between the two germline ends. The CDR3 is CASSFPRQTSNTEAFF. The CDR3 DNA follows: TGCGCCAGCAGCTTCCCTCGACAGACATCAAACACTGAAGCTTTCTTT.

Here the CDR3 DNA reads TGTGCCAGCAGTTTATCACCTTTAGGGGGCGCAGATCAGCCCCAGCATTTT. It encodes CASSLSPLGGADQPQHF. This chain joins TRBV27 and TRBJ1-5, with 7 bases lining up with TRBD1. Trimming took 0 bases from V and 5 from J; bases not matched to a gene: 10. This CDR3 has 17 residues. Germline V CDR1 and CDR2: MNHEY, SMNVEV (reference sequence).

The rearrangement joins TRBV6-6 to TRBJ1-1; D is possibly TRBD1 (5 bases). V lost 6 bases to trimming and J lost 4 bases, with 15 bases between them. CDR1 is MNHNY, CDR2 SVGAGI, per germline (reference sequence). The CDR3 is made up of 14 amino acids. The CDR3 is CASRAQDLPTEAFF. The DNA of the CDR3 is TGTGCCAGCAGAGCACAGGATTTGCCCACTGAAGCTTTCTTT.

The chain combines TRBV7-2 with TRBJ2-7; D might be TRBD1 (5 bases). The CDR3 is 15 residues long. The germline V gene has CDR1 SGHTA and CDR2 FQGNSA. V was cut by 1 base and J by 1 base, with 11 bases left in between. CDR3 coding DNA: TGTGCCAGCAGCTTAGGTGGGGCCCTATCCTACGAGCAGTACTTC. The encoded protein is CASSLGGALSYEQYF.

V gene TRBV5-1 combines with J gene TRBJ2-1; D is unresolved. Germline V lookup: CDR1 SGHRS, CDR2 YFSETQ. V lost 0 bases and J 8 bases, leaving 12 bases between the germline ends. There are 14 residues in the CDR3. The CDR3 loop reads CASSLALLMDEQFF. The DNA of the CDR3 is TGCGCCAGCAGCTTGGCCCTATTAATGGATGAGCAGTTCTTC.

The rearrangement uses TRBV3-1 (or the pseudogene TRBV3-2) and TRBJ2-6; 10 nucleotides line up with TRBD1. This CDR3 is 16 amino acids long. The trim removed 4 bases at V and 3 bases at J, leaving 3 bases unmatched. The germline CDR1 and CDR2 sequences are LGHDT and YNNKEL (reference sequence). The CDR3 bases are TGTGCCAGCAGCCGACAGGGGGCGAGTGGGGCCAACGTCCTGACTTTC. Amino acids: CASSRQGASGANVLTF.

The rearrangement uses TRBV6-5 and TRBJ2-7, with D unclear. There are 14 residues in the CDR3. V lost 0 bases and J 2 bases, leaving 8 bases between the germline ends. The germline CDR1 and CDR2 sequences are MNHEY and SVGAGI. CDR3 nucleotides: TGTGCCAGCAGTTACTCACAGAACCCCTACGAGCAGTACTTC. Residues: CASSYSQNPYEQYF.

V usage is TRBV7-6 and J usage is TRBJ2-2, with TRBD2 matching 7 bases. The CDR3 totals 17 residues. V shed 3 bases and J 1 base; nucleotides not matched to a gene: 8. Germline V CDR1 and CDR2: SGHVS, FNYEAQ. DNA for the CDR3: TGTGCCAGCAGCTTCGACCCTAGCGGAGTGAACACCGGGGAGCTGTTTTTT. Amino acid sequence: CASSFDPSGVNTGELFF.

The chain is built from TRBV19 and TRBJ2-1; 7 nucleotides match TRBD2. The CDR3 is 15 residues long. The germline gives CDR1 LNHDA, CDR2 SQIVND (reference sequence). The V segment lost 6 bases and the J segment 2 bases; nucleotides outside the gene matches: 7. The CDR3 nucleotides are TGTGCCAGTAGCCGGAGGGAGGGGACCTACAATGAGCAGTTCTTC. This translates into CASSRREGTYNEQFF.

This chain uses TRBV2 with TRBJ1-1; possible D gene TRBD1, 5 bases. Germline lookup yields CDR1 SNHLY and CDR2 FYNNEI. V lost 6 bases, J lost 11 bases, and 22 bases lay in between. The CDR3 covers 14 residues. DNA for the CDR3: TGTGCCAGCAGCACCTTAGGAGGGGACGTAGGGGCTTTCTTT. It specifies CASSTLGGDVGAFF. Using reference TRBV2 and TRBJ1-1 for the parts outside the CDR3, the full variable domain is EPEVTQTPSHQVTQMGQEVILRCVPISNHLYFYWYRQILGQKVEFLVSFYNNEISEKSEIFDDQFSVERPDGSNFTLKIRSTKLEDSAMYFCASSTLGGDVGAFFGQGTRLTVV.

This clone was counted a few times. DNA for the CDR3: TGTGCCAGCAGTTTAGCGGCTAGCGGGAGGGCATATACAGATACGCAGTATTTT. As protein: CASSLAASGRAYTDTQYF. The genes are TRBV28 and TRBJ2-3; TRBD2 agrees at 12 bases. The CDR3 spans 18 residues. Trimming took 2 bases from V and 3 from J; bases not matched to a gene: 9. The germline CDR1 and CDR2 sequences are MDHEN and SYDVKM.

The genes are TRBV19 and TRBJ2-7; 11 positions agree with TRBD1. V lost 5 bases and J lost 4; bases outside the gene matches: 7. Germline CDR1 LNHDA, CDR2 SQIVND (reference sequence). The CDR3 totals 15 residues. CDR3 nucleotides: TGTGCCAGTAGTCGGTGGACAGGGGGCGGGTACGAGCAGTACTTC. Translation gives CASSRWTGGGYEQYF. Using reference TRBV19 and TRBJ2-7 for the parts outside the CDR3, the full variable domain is DGGITQSPKYLFRKEGQNVTLSCEQNLNHDAMYWYRQDPGQGLRLIYYSQIVNDFQKGDIAEGYSVSREKKESFPLTVTSAQKNPTAFYLCASSRWTGGGYEQYFGPGTRLTVT.

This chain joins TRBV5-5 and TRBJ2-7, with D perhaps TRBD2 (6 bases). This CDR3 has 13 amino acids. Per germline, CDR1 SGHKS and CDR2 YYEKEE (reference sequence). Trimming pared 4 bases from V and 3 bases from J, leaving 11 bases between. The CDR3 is CASSVIADYEQYF. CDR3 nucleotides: TGTGCCAGCAGCGTTATAGCGGACTACGAGCAGTACTTC.

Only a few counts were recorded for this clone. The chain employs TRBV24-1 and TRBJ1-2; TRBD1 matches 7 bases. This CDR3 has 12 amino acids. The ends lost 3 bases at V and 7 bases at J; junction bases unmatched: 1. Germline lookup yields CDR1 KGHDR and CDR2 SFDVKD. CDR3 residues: CATSDPGGGYTF. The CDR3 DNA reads TGTGCCACCAGTGATCCAGGGGGTGGCTACACCTTC.

CDR3 sequence: CASSLRGQENTEAFF. The CDR3 DNA sequence: TGTGCCAGCTCCTTGAGGGGACAGGAGAACACTGAAGCTTTCTTT. The rearrangement uses TRBV10-3 and TRBJ1-1; 8 bases align to TRBD1. CDR3 size: 15 residues. Germline V gives CDR1 ENHRY, CDR2 SYGVKD. Losses at the gene ends were 10 bases for V and 1 base for J; bases not matched to a gene: 11.

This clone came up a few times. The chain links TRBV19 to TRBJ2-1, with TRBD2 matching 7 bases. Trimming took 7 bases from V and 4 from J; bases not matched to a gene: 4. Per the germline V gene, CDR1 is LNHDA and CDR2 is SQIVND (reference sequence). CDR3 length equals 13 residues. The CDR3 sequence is CASKEREYNEQFF. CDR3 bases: TGTGCCAGTAAGGAGCGGGAATACAATGAGCAGTTCTTC.

The CDR3 DNA reads TGTGCCAGCAGGCAGGGAATCTGGGAGGATGGCTACACCTTC. Translated: CASRQGIWEDGYTF. The chain couples TRBV28 to TRBJ1-2; D is perhaps TRBD1 (5 bases). Germline loops: CDR1 MDHEN, CDR2 SYDVKM. The CDR3 runs 14 residues. The V and J ends lost 6 bases and 6 bases respectively, with 17 bases between them.

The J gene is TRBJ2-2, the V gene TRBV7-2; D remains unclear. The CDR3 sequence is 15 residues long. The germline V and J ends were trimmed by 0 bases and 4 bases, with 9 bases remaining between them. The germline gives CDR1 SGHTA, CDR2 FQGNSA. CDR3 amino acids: CASSLAFGGTGELFF. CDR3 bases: TGTGCCAGCAGCTTAGCGTTCGGTGGCACCGGGGAGCTGTTTTTT. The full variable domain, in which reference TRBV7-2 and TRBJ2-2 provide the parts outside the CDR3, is GAGVSQSPSNKVTEKGKDVELRCDPISGHTALYWYRQSLGQGLEFLIYFQGNSAPDKSGLPSDRFSAERTGGSVSTLTIQRTQQEDSAVYLCASSLAFGGTGELFFGEGSRLTVL.

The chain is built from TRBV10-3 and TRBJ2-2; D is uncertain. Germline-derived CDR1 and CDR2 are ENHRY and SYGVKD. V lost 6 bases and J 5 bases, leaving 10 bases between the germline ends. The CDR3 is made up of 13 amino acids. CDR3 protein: CAISNTETGELFF. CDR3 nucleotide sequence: TGTGCCATCAGCAACACAGAGACCGGGGAGCTGTTTTTT.

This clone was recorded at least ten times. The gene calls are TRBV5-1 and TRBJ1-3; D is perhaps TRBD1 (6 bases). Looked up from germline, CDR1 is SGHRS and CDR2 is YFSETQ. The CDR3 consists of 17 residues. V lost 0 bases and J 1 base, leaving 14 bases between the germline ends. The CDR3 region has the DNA TGCGCCAGCAGCTTGGGGTACGCTCAGGGGTCTGGAAACACCATATATTTT. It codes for CASSLGYAQGSGNTIYF.

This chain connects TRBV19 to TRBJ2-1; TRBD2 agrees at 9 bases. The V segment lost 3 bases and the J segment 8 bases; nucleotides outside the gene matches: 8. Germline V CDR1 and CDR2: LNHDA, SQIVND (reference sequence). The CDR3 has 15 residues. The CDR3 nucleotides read TGTGCCAGTAGTATGCGGACTAGCGCTTGGTATGAGCAGTTCTTC. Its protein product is CASSMRTSAWYEQFF. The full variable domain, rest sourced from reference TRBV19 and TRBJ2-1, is DGGITQSPKYLFRKEGQNVTLSCEQNLNHDAMYWYRQDPGQGLRLIYYSQIVNDFQKGDIAEGYSVSREKKESFPLTVTSAQKNPTAFYLCASSMRTSAWYEQFFGPGTRLTVL.